One sample yielded the 19 T cell receptor beta chains listed below, sequenced in a study of glioma-infiltrating T cells (TCRdb year 2016). The run used an Illumina MiSeq. TCR alpha and beta CDR3 regions were amplified with the iRepertoire nested amplicon-rescue multiplex PCR (arm-PCR) platform from RNA. In-frame beta chains were kept once TCRdb had trimmed the public reads at Q25 with fastp and called clones with MiXCR. Rows are unified per CDR3 protein, each entry keeping the most common DNA and genes. The table for this sample lists approximately 400,000 distinct CDR3 sequences; 41% of them were counted only once. The ten largest clones represent around 12% of the sample. Source material: glioma tissue, nonneoplastic brain tissue, or PBMCs (not recorded which). These receptors were taken from a human donor with low-grade glioma or glioblastoma, undergoing nonglioma brain surgery, or in good health (not recorded which).

This clonotype was seen at least ten times. V is TRBV6-1 and J is TRBJ2-7, with D hard to call. V lost 7 bases, J lost 0 bases, and 10 bases lay in between. CDR1 and CDR2 from the germline V gene are MNHNS and SASEGT. The CDR3 sequence is 13 residues long. The DNA for the CDR3 is TGTGCCAGCACCAAGGACGCCTCCTACGAGCAGTACTTC. This gives the protein CASTKDASYEQYF.

The chain carries TRBV2 and TRBJ2-7, with 7 bases that match TRBD1. The CDR3 totals 15 residues. The junction had 11 bases not matched to a gene; V was cut back by 6 bases and J by 3 bases. Germline V gives CDR1 SNHLY, CDR2 FYNNEI. This CDR3 is CASRERTGLGYEQYF. The CDR3 region has the DNA TGTGCCAGCAGAGAAAGGACAGGATTGGGCTACGAGCAGTACTTC.

This clonotype was counted between two and nine times. V and J are TRBV6-2 or TRBV6-3 and TRBJ1-1; D is uncertain. Germline values: CDR1 MNHEY, CDR2 SVGEGT. This CDR3 region has 12 residues. V dropped 7 bases and J dropped 3 bases, with 9 bases sitting between them. In DNA, the CDR3 is TGTGCCAGCACCAAAAGGGACACTGAAGCTTTCTTT. It is translated as CASTKRDTEAFF.

Points on this clonotype: This may arise from a read error, as a much more abundant clone is one base away. Here the CDR3 omits its conserved ending phenylalanine or tryptophan, so a read error is the likely source. The CDR3, as DNA: TGTGCCAGCATACGACAGGGGAACACTGAAGCTTTCCTT. Translation: CASIRQGNTEAFL. The rearrangement joins TRBV12-3 or TRBV12-4 to TRBJ1-1, with 7 bases identical to TRBD1. CDR3 length: 13 amino acids. Trimming at V came to 7 bases and at J to 1 base, leaving 3 bases not matched to a gene.

There are a few counts of this clonotype. The gene calls are TRBV4-1 and TRBJ2-1; D gene uncertain. V was cut by 4 bases and J by 9 bases, with 16 bases left in between. Germline CDR1 reads MGHRA; CDR2 reads YSYEKL. There are 14 residues in the CDR3. CDR3 DNA: TGCGCCAGCAGCCTGGTCGTCTCCGCGGTTGAGCAGTTCTTC. Protein: CASSLVVSAVEQFF.

As concerns this clonotype: A single base separates this from a much larger clone, so it may be a read error. J is TRBJ2-1 and V is TRBV28, with no clear D. In germline, CDR1 is MDHEN, CDR2 SYDVKM. V lost 3 bases to trimming and J lost 5 bases, with 17 bases between them. CDR3 size: 16 residues. Written as DNA, the CDR3 is TGTGCCAGCAGTTTTCCGTGGTTTACGTGGGACAATGAGCAGTTCTTC. It translates to CASSFPWFTWDNEQFF.

A word on this clonotype: A much larger clone lies one base from this, so it may be a read error. J is TRBJ2-2 and V is TRBV7-2; D unresolved. Trimming shortened V by 7 bases and J by 0 bases, and 9 bases separated the two germline ends. The CDR3 has 14 residues. Germline CDR1 and CDR2: SGHTA and FQGNSA. This chain's CDR3 is CASMKDTNTGELFF. In DNA, the CDR3 is TGTGCCAGCATGAAGGATACGAACACCGGGGAGCTGTTTTTT.

This clonotype was detected only a few times. The V call is TRBV6-8, the J call TRBJ2-1; D might be TRBD2 (5 bases). The CDR3 covers 16 residues. The germline CDR1 and CDR2 sequences are MNHGY and SAAAGT. V was trimmed by 0 bases and J by 8 bases, leaving 17 bases between them. CDR3 sequence (DNA): TGTGCCAGCAGTTACTCGAAAGCGGACGACGGGGATGAGCAGTTCTTC. It specifies CASSYSKADDGDEQFF.

There are many counts of this clonotype. The chain carries TRBV6-1 and TRBJ2-7; possibly TRBD1 for D (6 bases). The V and J ends lost 7 bases and 6 bases respectively, with 19 bases between them. The CDR3 length is 14 residues. CDR1 is MNHNS, CDR2 SASEGT, per germline. The DNA of the CDR3 is TGTGCCAGCACTGATAGGGGCACAGGGTTCGAGCAGTACTTC. This translates into CASTDRGTGFEQYF.

This clonotype has a count of ten or more. The rearrangement uses TRBV10-2 and TRBJ1-2, with D perhaps matching TRBD1 (6 bases). This CDR3 region has 15 residues. The germline V and J ends were trimmed by 0 bases and 5 bases, with 13 bases remaining between them. Germline CDR1 and CDR2: WSHSY and SAAADI. CDR3 protein: CASSESSGAAYGYTF. In nucleotides, the CDR3 is TGCGCCAGCAGTGAGTCGTCAGGGGCAGCGTATGGCTACACCTTC.

Comments on this clonotype: One end of the junction varies from germline; a read error may be responsible. The CDR3 region is CASSPLGSYRYTF. The CDR3, as DNA: TGTGCCAGCAGCCCCCTAGGGTCCTATCGCTACACCTTC. V gene TRBV28 combines with J gene TRBJ1-2, with D unresolved. Germline V gene data show CDR1 as MDHEN and CDR2 as SYDVKM. The CDR3 sequence is 13 residues long.

Concerning this clonotype: This may stem from a read error, because a much larger clone lies one nucleotide away. The chain joins TRBV2 to TRBJ1-1, with unresolved D. CDR1 is SNHLY, CDR2 FYNNEI, per germline. The CDR3 is 13 residues long. The CDR3 is CASSVLGNTEASF. The CDR3 region has the DNA TGTGCCAGCAGTGTGCTAGGGAACACTGAAGCTTCCTTT.

The CDR3 DNA sequence: TGTGCCAGCAGTGGGGGTTCTGGGACCCAGTACTTC. This codes for CASSGGSGTQYF. The V and J genes are TRBV2 and TRBJ2-5; D gene unclear. V was shortened by 4 bases and J by 7 bases, with 10 bases between the two germline ends. Germline CDR1 SNHLY, CDR2 FYNNEI. CDR3 length: 12 residues. Together with reference TRBV2 and TRBJ2-5, the CDR3 gives the full variable domain: EPEVTQTPSHQVTQMGQEVILRCVPISNHLYFYWYRQILGQKVEFLVSFYNNEISEKSEIFDDQFSVERPDGSNFTLKIRSTKLEDSAMYFCASSGGSGTQYFGPGTRLLVL.

This clonotype was observed a few times. The chain joins TRBV4-3 to TRBJ2-1; 7 bases match TRBD2. CDR1 and CDR2 from the germline V gene are LGHNA and YSLEER. J lost 9 bases, V lost 0 bases, and 5 bases had no gene match. The CDR3 totals 14 residues. CDR3 residues: CASSQDGGGGEQFF. In nucleotides, the CDR3 is TGCGCCAGCAGCCAAGATGGGGGGGGAGGTGAGCAGTTCTTC.

This sequence joins TRBV7-9 and TRBJ2-1, with 9 nucleotides matching TRBD1. The CDR3 is made up of 19 amino acids. Germline V lookup: CDR1 SEHNR, CDR2 FQNEAQ (reference sequence). Germline trimming cut 1 base from V and 0 bases from J; bases unmatched to any gene: 10. CDR3: CASSLGGQGFTSSYNEQFF. CDR3 nucleotide sequence: TGTGCCAGCAGCTTAGGCGGACAGGGGTTCACTAGCTCCTACAATGAGCAGTTCTTC.

This clonotype was counted ten times or more. This sequence joins TRBV6-1 and TRBJ1-5; unclear D gene. Germline loops: CDR1 MNHNS, CDR2 SASEGT. This CDR3 comprises 16 residues. V lost 5 bases and J lost 2, with 16 bases in between. DNA of the CDR3: TGTGCCAGCAGTACTTGGGGTTACATGGGCAATCAGCCCCAGCATTTT. Translation gives CASSTWGYMGNQPQHF.

The rearrangement uses TRBV6-5 and TRBJ1-1; possible D gene TRBD1, 5 bases. The CDR3 length is 13 residues. The ends were cut back, 6 bases at V and 6 bases at J, with 14 bases in the middle. Looked up from germline, CDR1 is MNHEY and CDR2 is SVGAGI. CDR3 DNA: TGTGCCAGCAGCACCGGACGGGGCGCTGAAGCTTTCTTT. The encoded protein is CASSTGRGAEAFF.

This rearrangement joins TRBV28 to TRBJ2-1; 11 positions match TRBD1. This CDR3 is 15 amino acids long. Per germline, CDR1 MDHEN and CDR2 SYDVKM. With V trimmed by 3 bases and J by 4 bases, 2 bases remained unmatched. CDR3 loop: CASSLGDRGYNEQFF. The CDR3 region has the DNA TGTGCCAGCAGTTTGGGGGACAGGGGGTACAATGAGCAGTTCTTC.

This clonotype was counted between two and nine times. The chain uses TRBV27 and TRBJ2-7; 10 bases are shared with TRBD1. J was trimmed by 4 bases and V by 3 bases; bases with no gene match: 3. The CDR3 totals 14 residues. CDR1 and CDR2 (germline): MNHEY, SMNVEV (reference sequence). The chain's CDR3 is CASSFGTGEYEQYF. The CDR3 nucleotides are TGTGCCAGCAGTTTTGGGACAGGGGAATACGAGCAGTACTTC.